This section outlines one T cell receptor (beta chain) sequence together with its context. This specimen belongs to a study of OX40 agonist ivuxolimab in advanced cancers. As for the study in general: Ivuxolimab, an antibody acting as an agonist of OX40 (CD134), was used to treat patients. Males comprised around 80% of the group, whose mean age was roughly 64 years (range about 20 to 85).

The germline CDR1 and CDR2 sequences are MDHEN and SYDVKM. Deletions cut 3 bases from V and 7 bases from J, with 4 bases between. This CDR3 has 12 residues. The repertoire was sequenced with immunoSEQ multiplex PCR; TCRdb's copy has only in-frame clones and lacks some. The table shows about 61,000 clones, with about 90% occurring only once. The sample here was CD4+ or CD8+ T cells sorted from blood, taken in a trial of the OX40 agonist ivuxolimab. This clonotype was obtained from an adult with an advanced solid tumor such as melanoma, head and neck, liver or kidney cancer. The chain recombines TRBV28 with TRBJ1-6; D unclear. The CDR3 DNA follows: TGTGCCAGCAGTTTTTTCAATTCACCCCTCCACTTT. Protein: CASSFFNSPLHF.